This T cell receptor (beta chain) originates from a study of blood T cell repertoires in COVID-19. Study context: Samples of COVID-19 (acute and convalescent) were obtained from the United States, Italy and Spain. Nucleic acid was either cDNA or gDNA, and it came from T cells, B-cell-depleted T cells, or PBMCs.

As handled by the study authors: Amplification of reference gene primers was used by the study to estimate nucleated cell counts. Repertoires were generated with immunoSEQ multiplex PCR, while TCRdb's copy carries only in-frame clones and drops some. The V and J calls and clone size come from that table; D and trimming were worked out from the DNA. The sample comprises about 160,000 clones, more than 75% of which are singletons, and around 1.1% rests with the top ten. This CDR3 has 16 residues. Trimming left V 0 bases short and J 0 bases short, with 11 bases between. From germline, CDR1 is SGHNT and CDR2 YENEEA.

The sample comprised peripheral blood. This chain connects TRBV11-3 to TRBJ1-1, with D maybe TRBD1 (6 bases). The receptor comes from a man aged 40-50 years with acute or convalescent COVID-19. The CDR3 reads CASSLDWQGLNTEAFF. As DNA, the CDR3 is TGTGCCAGCAGCTTAGATTGGCAGGGGTTGAACACTGAAGCTTTCTTT.